This T cell receptor (beta chain) was retrieved from a study of CD8 T cells in Susac syndrome. Notes on the study in general: In its TCR sequencing and HLA analysis, the study acknowledged that the number of individuals was relatively small.

It was with random hexamers that 0.5 to 1 ug RNA was reverse transcribed. The method of amplification for TCR beta CDR3 was immunoSEQ multiplex PCR, covering 54 Vbeta and 13 Jbeta. From the immunoSEQ multiplex PCR reads, TCRdb called clonotypes with MiXCR, one entry per CDR3 protein. This sample has about 190,000 distinct CDR3 sequences, with 85% to 95% found just once. Notes on this clonotype: The antigen is unknown.

From germline, CDR1 is MDHEN and CDR2 SYDVKM. CDR3 length: 12 residues. V gave up 4 bases and J gave up 11 bases, with 15 bases separating them. Sequencing of TCR beta, carried out with a high-throughput approach, was applied to CD8+ and CD4+ T cells from the blood. Healthy donors matched for age and sex were used as controls. The sequencing sample was made of CD4+ T cells from PBMCs. The chain recombines TRBV28 with TRBJ2-7, with a tentative D call TRBD1 (6 bases). This TCR came from a human donor in good health. In nucleotides, the CDR3 is TGTGCCAGCAGTTCCCCCGGCCAGGGGAAGTACTTC. It encodes CASSSPGQGKYF. The full variable domain, in which reference TRBV28 and TRBJ2-7 provide the parts outside the CDR3, is DVKVTQSSRYLVKRTGEKVFLECVQDMDHENMFWYRQDPGLGLRLIYFSYDVKMKEKGDIPEGYSVSREKKERFSLILESASTNQTSMYLCASSSPGQGKYFGPGTRLTVT.